Listed here are 5 T cell receptor beta chains from one sample, sequenced in a study of T cell changes during pregnancy in multiple sclerosis. The table came from immunoSEQ multiplex PCR; TCRdb's copy has only in-frame clones and leaves some out. In the table there are tens of thousands of clones, about 91% of which are singletons. Material: peripheral blood, obtained after pregnancy. These TCRs come from a female donor with multiple sclerosis, enrolled in a pregnancy study.

The gene calls are TRBV7-6 and TRBJ2-7; possibly TRBD2 for D (6 bases). The CDR3 spans 13 residues. CDR1 and CDR2 (germline): SGHVS, FNYEAQ. V lost 5 bases, J lost 5 bases, and 13 bases lay in between. The CDR3 nucleotides read TGTGCCAGCAGCCCCCGGGGGACCGACGAGCAGTACTTC. It yields the protein CASSPRGTDEQYF.

This chain joins TRBV6-5 and TRBJ2-7; TRBD2 might be the D (6 bases). The ends were cut back, 0 bases at V and 5 bases at J, with 14 bases in the middle. The CDR3 is 15 residues long. The germline CDR1 and CDR2 sequences are MNHEY and SVGAGI. CDR3 in amino acids: CASSYSGREWDEQYF. The CDR3 region has the DNA TGTGCCAGCAGTTACTCGGGACGGGAGTGGGACGAGCAGTACTTC.

The chain carries TRBV7-8 and TRBJ1-2; weak D call: TRBD1 (5 bases). Deletions cut 1 base from V and 8 bases from J, with 14 bases between. The CDR3 sequence is 14 residues long. CDR1 SGHVS and CDR2 FQNEAQ come from the germline V gene. CDR3 sequence: CASSLVSRVEGYTF. The DNA for the CDR3 is TGTGCCAGCAGCTTAGTTTCCAGGGTGGAGGGCTACACCTTC.

V gene TRBV18 combines with J gene TRBJ2-3; D remains unclear. This CDR3 is built from 12 residues. Trimming stripped 0 bases from V and 6 bases from J, with 4 bases between. CDR1 and CDR2 (germline): KGHSH, LQKENI. CDR3 DNA sequence: TGTGCCAGCTCACCACCCCCGGATACGCAGTATTTT. This sequence encodes CASSPPPDTQYF.

The CDR3 nucleotides read TGTGCCAGCATTAGACTCGGAGGTAACTACGAGCAGTACTTC. This encodes CASIRLGGNYEQYF. J is TRBJ2-7 and V is TRBV6-5; D perhaps matches TRBD2 (5 bases). V was cut by 7 bases and J by 3 bases, with 16 bases left in between. The length of the CDR3 is 14 residues. The germline V gene encodes CDR1 MNHEY and CDR2 SVGAGI.